This T cell receptor beta chain appears in the sequencing data of a study of Graves' ophthalmopathy and Graves' hyperthyroidism. For repertoire sequencing, the TCR beta CDR3 regions were amplified from RNA transcripts. First-round RT-PCR relied on HTBI primers, and a second-round multiplex PCR came next. Each CDR3 protein is one row after TCRdb ran MiXCR on the multiplex PCR reads. The table shows roughly 230,000 distinct CDR3 sequences, with under 25% occurring only once. Ten or more counts support this clonotype. The CDR3 runs 16 residues. Germline CDR1 reads KGHSH; CDR2 reads LQKENI. The germline V and J ends were trimmed by 3 bases and 6 bases, with 15 bases remaining between them.

The V call is TRBV18, the J call TRBJ1-6, with D tentatively TRBD1 (5 bases). This clonotype was sampled from a woman in her forties or fifties with Graves' ophthalmopathy. The material sequenced was peripheral blood. The CDR3 bases are TGTGCCAGCTCACCTTCTCAGGGAGGTCCTAATTCACCCCTCCACTTT. Translation: CASSPSQGGPNSPLHF.